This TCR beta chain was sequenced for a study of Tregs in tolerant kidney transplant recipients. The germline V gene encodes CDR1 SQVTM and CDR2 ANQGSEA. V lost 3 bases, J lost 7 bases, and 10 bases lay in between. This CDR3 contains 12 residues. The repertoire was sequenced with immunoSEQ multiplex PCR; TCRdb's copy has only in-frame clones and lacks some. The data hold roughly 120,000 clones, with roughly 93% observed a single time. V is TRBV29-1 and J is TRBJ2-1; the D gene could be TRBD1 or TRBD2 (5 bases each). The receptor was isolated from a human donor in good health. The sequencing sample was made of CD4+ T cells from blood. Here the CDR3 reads CSVDYRRNEQFF. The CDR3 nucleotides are TGCAGCGTTGACTACAGGAGGAATGAGCAGTTCTTC.